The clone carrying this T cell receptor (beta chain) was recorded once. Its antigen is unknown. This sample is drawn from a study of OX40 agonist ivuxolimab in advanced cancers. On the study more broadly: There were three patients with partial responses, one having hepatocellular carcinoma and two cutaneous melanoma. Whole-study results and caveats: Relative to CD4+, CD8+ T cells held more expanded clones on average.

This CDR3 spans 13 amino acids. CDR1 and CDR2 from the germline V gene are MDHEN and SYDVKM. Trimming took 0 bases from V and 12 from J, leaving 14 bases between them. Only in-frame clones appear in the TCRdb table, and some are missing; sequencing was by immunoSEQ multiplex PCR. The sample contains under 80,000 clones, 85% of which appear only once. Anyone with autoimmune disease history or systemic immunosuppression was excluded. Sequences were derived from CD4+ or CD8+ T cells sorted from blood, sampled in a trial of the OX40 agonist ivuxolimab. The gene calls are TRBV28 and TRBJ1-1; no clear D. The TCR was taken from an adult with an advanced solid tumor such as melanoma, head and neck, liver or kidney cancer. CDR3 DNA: TGTGCCAGCAGTTTATGGGTCGGAGGGCAGACTTTCTTT. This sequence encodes CASSLWVGGQTFF.